These T cell receptor beta chains were read from a single sample in a study of graft-versus-host responses after intestinal transplantation. No cognate antigen is known for these TCRs. Clones were read by immunoSEQ multiplex PCR, and TCRdb kept only the in-frame ones, dropping some. The sample comprises about 86,000 clones, 80% to 85% of which are singletons, and roughly 17% rests with the top ten. This specimen was unstimulated CD8+ T cells sorted from spleen or lymph node cells, taken before intestinal transplant. These receptors originate from a human donor who received an intestinal transplant. CDR3s include the opening cysteine and the closing phenylalanine or tryptophan. Each record gives: J gene, V gene, clone size, D gene, CDR3 protein, CDR3 DNA. D genes are given only for firm matches. Clone size is not always given. Where it is, it says once, few, many or a class for expanded clones.

>TRBJ2-7|TRBV6-1|NA|NA
CAGSESERSEQYF
TGTGCCGGCAGTGAAAGTGAGAGGTCTGAGCAGTACTTC
>TRBJ1-4|TRBV2|NA|TRBD1
CASSEARDRVEEKLFF
TGTGCCAGCAGTGAAGCGAGGGACAGGGTGGAGGAAAAACTGTTTTTT
>TRBJ2-1|TRBV9|NA|NA
CASSVSMSSYNEQFF
TGTGCCAGTAGCGTATCGATGAGCTCCTACAATGAGCAGTTCTTC
>TRBJ2-7|TRBV11-1|NA|NA
CASSQYSYEQYF
TGTGCCAGCAGCCAATACAGCTACGAGCAGTACTTC
>TRBJ1-5|TRBV19|NA|TRBD1
CATDTGGNQPQHF
TGTGCCACTGATACAGGGGGCAATCAGCCCCAGCATTTT
>TRBJ2-1|TRBV4-1|NA|NA
CASSQDPGLNEQFF
TGCGCCAGCAGCCAAGACCCAGGGCTCAATGAGCAGTTCTTC
>TRBJ1-5|TRBV6-1|NA|NA
CASSEAPGRAGNQPQHF
TGTGCCAGCAGTGAAGCGCCTGGCAGGGCGGGCAATCAGCCCCAGCATTTT
>TRBJ1-2|TRBV6-5|NA|NA
CASSPTPAESHGYTF
TGTGCCAGCAGCCCAACCCCAGCAGAGTCCCATGGCTACACCTTC
>TRBJ2-4|TRBV2|NA|NA
CASSEKVDLAKNIQYF
TGTGCCAGCAGTGAAAAGGTGGATCTAGCCAAAAACATTCAGTACTTC
>TRBJ1-3|TRBV7-9|NA|NA
CASSSYRRAGNTIYF
TGTGCCAGCAGCTCCTACAGGAGGGCTGGAAACACCATATATTTT
>TRBJ1-1|TRBV28|NA|NA
CASKIAPWETTFMNTEAFF
TGTGCCAGCAAGATCGCCCCGTGGGAGACGACCTTTATGAACACTGAAGCTTTCTTT
>TRBJ2-1|TRBV6-6|NA|TRBD2
CASVAGGNEQFF
TGTGCCAGCGTAGCGGGAGGAAACGAGCAGTTCTTC
>TRBJ2-5|TRBV21-1|once|NA
CASSKKGGAQETQYF
TGTGCCAGCAGCAAGAAGGGGGGTGCGCAAGAGACCCAGTACTTC
>TRBJ1-4|TRBV27|NA|NA
CASSLNSLGEKLFF
TGTGCCAGCAGTTTGAACAGCTTGGGTGAAAAACTGTTTTTT
>TRBJ1-1|TRBV6-4|NA|TRBD1
CASRATGDDEAFF
TGTGCCAGCAGAGCAACAGGGGATGATGAAGCTTTCTTT
>TRBJ2-2|TRBV14|once|TRBD2
CASSRGLEGWELFF
TGTGCCAGCAGCCGAGGACTAGAAGGTTGGGAGCTGTTTTTT
>TRBJ2-2|TRBV5-4|NA|NA
CASRRETGSNTGELFF
TGTGCCAGCCGGAGGGAGACAGGGTCCAACACCGGGGAGCTGTTTTTT